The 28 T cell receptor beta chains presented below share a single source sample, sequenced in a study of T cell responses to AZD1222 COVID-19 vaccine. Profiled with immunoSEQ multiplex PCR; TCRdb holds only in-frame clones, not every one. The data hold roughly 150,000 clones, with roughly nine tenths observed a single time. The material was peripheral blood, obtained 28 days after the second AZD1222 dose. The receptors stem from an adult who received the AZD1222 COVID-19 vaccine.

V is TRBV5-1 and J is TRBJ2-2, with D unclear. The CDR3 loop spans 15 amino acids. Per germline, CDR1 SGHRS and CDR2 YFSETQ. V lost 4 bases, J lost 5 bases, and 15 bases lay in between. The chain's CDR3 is CASSHLEPWTGELFF. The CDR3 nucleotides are TGCGCCAGCAGCCACTTAGAACCCTGGACCGGGGAGCTGTTTTTT.

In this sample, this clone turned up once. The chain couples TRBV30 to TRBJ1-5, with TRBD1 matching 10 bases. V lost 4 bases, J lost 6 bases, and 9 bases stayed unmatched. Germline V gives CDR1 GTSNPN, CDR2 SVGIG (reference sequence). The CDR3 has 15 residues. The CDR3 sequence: CAWTPGQGVGQPQHF. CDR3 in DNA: TGTGCCTGGACCCCAGGACAGGGGGTGGGTCAGCCCCAGCATTTT. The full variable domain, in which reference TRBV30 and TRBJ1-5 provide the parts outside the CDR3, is SQTIHQWPATLVQPVGSPLSLECTVEGTSNPNLYWYRQAAGRGLQLLFYSVGIGQISSEVPQNLSASRPQDRQFILSSKKLLLSDSGFYLCAWTPGQGVGQPQHFGDGTRLSIL.

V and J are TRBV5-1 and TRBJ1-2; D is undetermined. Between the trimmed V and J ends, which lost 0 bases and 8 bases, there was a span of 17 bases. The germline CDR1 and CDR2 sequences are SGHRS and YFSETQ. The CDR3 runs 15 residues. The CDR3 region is CASSLASLGQVGYTF. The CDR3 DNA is TGCGCCAGCAGCTTGGCTTCTCTCGGCCAAGTGGGCTACACCTTC.

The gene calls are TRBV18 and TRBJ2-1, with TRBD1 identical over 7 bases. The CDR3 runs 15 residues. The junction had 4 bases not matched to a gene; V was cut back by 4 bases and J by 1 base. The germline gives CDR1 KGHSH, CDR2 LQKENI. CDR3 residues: CASSRDSGSYNEQFF. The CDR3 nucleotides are TGTGCCAGCTCACGGGACAGTGGTTCCTACAATGAGCAGTTCTTC.

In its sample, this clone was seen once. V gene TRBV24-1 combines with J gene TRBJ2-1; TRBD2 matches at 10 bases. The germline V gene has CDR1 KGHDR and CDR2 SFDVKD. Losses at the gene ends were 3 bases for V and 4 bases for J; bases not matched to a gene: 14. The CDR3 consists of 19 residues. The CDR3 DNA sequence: TGTGCCACCAGTGATCCCGACCGGCTAGCGGGAGTTAGATACAATGAGCAGTTCTTC. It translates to CATSDPDRLAGVRYNEQFF.

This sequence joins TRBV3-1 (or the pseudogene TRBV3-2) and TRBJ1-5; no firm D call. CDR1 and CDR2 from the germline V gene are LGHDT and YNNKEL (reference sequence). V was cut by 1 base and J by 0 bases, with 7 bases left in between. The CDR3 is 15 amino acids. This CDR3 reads CASSQGTDSNQPQHF. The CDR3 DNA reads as TGTGCCAGCAGCCAAGGGACGGATAGCAATCAGCCCCAGCATTTT.

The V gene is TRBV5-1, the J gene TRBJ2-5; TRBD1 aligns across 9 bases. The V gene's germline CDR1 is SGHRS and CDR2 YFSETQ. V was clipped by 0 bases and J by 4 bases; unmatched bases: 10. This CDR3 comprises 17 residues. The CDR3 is CASSLDFRDRVPETQYF. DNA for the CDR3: TGCGCCAGCAGCTTGGATTTCCGGGACAGGGTCCCAGAGACCCAGTACTTC.

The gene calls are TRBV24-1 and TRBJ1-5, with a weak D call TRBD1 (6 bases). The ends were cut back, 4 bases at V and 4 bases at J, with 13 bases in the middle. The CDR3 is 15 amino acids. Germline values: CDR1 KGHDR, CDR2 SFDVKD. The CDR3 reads CATSDPARGNQPQHF. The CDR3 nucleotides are TGTGCCACCAGTGACCCAGCTAGGGGGAATCAGCCCCAGCATTTT.

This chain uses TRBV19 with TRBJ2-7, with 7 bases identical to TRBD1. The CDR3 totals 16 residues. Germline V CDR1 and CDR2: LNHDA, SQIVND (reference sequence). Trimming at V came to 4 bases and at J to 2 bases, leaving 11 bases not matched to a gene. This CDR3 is CASSTGTARGTYEQYF. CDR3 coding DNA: TGTGCCAGTAGTACCGGGACAGCGAGAGGAACCTACGAGCAGTACTTC. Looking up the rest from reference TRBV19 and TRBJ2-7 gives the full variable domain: DGGITQSPKYLFRKEGQNVTLSCEQNLNHDAMYWYRQDPGQGLRLIYYSQIVNDFQKGDIAEGYSVSREKKESFPLTVTSAQKNPTAFYLCASSTGTARGTYEQYFGPGTRLTVT.

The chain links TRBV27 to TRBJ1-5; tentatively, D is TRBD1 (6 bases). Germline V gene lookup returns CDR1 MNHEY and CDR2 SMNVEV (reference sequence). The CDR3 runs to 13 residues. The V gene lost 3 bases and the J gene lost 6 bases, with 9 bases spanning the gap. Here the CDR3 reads CASSFGGGQPQHF. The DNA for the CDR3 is TGTGCCAGCAGTTTCGGAGGGGGTCAGCCCCAGCATTTT.

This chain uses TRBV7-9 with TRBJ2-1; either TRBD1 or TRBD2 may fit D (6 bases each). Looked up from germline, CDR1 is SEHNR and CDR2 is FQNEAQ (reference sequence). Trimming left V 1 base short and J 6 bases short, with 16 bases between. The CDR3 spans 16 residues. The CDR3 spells CASSLGGGPSSNEQFF. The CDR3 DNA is TGTGCCAGCAGCTTAGGAGGGGGGCCAAGTTCCAATGAGCAGTTCTTC. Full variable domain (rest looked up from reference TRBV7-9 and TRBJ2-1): DTGVSQNPRHKITKRGQNVTFRCDPISEHNRLYWYRQTLGQGPEFLTYFQNEAQLEKSRLLSDRFSAERPKGSFSTLEIQRTEQGDSAMYLCASSLGGGPSSNEQFFGPGTRLTVL.

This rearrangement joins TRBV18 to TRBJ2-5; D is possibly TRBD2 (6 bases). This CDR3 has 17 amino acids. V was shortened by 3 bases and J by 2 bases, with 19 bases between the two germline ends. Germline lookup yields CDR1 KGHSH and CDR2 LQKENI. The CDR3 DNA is TGTGCCAGCTCACCTCCTACGGGGGTCAGGACACAAGAGACCCAGTACTTC. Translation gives CASSPPTGVRTQETQYF.

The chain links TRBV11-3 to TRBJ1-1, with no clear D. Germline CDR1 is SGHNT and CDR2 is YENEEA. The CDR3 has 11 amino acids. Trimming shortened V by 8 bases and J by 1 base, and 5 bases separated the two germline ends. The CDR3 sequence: CASSTNTEAFF. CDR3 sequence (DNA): TGTGCCAGCTCGACGAACACTGAAGCTTTCTTT.

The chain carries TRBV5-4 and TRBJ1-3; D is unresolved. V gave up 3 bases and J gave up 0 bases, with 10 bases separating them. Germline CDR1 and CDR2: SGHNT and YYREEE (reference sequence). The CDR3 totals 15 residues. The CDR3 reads CASSSQSFSGNTIYF. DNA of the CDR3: TGTGCCAGCAGCTCACAGTCGTTCTCTGGAAACACCATATATTTT.

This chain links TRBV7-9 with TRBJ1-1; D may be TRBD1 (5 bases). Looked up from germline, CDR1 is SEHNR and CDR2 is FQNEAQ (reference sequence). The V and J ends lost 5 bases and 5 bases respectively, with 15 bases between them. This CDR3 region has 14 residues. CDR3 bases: TGTGCCAGCAGCCCTAGTGGGGGGGGGACTGAAGCTTTCTTT. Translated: CASSPSGGGTEAFF.

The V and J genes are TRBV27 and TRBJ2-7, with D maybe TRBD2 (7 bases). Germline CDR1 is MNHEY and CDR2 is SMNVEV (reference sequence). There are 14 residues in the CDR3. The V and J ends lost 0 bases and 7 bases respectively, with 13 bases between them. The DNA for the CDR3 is TGTGCCAGCAGTTTATCCGGGGGGCGGAGGGAGCAGTACTTC. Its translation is CASSLSGGRREQYF.

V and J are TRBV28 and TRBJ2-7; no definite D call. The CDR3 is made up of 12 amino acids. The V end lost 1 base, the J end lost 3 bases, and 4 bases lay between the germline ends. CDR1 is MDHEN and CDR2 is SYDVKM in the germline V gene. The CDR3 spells CASSLSYYEQYF. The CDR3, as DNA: TGTGCCAGCAGTTTATCGTACTACGAGCAGTACTTC.

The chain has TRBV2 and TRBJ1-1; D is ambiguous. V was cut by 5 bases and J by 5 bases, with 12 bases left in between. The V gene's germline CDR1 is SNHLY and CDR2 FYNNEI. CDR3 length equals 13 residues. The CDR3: CASSPSSFTEAFF. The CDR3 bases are TGTGCCAGCAGTCCCTCATCCTTTACTGAAGCTTTCTTT. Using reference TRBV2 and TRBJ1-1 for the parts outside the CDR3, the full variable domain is EPEVTQTPSHQVTQMGQEVILRCVPISNHLYFYWYRQILGQKVEFLVSFYNNEISEKSEIFDDQFSVERPDGSNFTLKIRSTKLEDSAMYFCASSPSSFTEAFFGQGTRLTVV.

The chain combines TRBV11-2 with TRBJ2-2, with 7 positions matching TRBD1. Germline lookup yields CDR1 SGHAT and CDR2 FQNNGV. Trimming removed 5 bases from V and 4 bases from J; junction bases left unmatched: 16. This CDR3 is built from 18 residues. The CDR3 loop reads CASSLDRRLASVTGELFF. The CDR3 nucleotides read TGTGCCAGCAGCCTGGACAGGCGATTAGCTTCAGTCACCGGGGAGCTGTTTTTT.

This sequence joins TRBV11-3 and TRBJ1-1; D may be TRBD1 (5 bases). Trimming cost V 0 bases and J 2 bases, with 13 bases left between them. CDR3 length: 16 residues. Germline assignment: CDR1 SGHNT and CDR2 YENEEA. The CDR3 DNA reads TGTGCCAGCAGCTTAGATATGGGGACGGGCAACACTGAAGCTTTCTTT. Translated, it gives CASSLDMGTGNTEAFF.

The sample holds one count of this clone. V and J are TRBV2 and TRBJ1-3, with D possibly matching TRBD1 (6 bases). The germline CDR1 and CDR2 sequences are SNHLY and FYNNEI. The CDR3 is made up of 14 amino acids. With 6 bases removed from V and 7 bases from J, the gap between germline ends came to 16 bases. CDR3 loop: CASSLYRDGNTIYF. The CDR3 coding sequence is TGTGCCAGCAGCCTTTACAGGGACGGGAACACCATATATTTT.

CDR3 in DNA: TGCGCCAGCAGCTCCCGGGGGCGGGGTTCGGACACTGAAGCTTTCTTT. It specifies CASSSRGRGSDTEAFF. The V and J genes are TRBV5-1 and TRBJ1-1; D is possibly TRBD1 (6 bases). Germline V gene data show CDR1 as SGHRS and CDR2 as YFSETQ. Trimming shortened V by 3 bases and J by 3 bases, and 18 bases separated the two germline ends. This CDR3 region has 16 residues.

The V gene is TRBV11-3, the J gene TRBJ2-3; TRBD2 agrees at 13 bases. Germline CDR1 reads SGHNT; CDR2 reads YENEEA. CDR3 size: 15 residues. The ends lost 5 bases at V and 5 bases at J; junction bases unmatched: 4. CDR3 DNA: TGTGCCAGCAGCGGACTAGCGGGAGTAGGAGATACGCAGTATTTT. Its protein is CASSGLAGVGDTQYF.

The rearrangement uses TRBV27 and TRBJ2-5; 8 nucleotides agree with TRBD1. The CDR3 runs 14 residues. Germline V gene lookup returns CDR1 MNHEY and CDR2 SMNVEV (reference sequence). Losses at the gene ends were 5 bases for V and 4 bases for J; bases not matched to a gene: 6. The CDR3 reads CASSPRGLGETQYF. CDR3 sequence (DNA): TGTGCCAGCAGTCCCAGGGGGCTGGGAGAGACCCAGTACTTC.

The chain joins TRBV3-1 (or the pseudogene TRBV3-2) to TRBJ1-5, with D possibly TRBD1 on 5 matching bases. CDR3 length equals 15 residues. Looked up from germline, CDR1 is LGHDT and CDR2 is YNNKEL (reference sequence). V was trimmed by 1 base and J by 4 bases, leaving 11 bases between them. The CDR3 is CASSQGRATNQPQHF. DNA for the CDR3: TGTGCCAGCAGCCAAGGCAGGGCAACTAATCAGCCCCAGCATTTT.

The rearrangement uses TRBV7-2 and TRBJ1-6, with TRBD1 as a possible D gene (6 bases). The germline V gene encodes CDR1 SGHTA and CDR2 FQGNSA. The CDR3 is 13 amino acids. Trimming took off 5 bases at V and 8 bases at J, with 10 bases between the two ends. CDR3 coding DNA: TGTGCCAGCAGCCAAAGACAGGATTCACCCCTCCACTTT. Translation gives CASSQRQDSPLHF.

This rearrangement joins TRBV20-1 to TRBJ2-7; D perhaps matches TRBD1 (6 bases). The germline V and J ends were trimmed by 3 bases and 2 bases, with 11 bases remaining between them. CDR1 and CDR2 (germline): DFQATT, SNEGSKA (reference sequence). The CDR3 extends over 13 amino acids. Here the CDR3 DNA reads TGCAGTGCTAGTTCAGGGGAGCCCTACGAGCAGTACTTC. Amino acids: CSASSGEPYEQYF.

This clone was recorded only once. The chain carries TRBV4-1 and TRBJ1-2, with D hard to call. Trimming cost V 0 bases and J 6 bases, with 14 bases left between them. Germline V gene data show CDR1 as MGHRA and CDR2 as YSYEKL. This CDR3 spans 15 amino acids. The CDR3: CASSQEWAADDGYTF. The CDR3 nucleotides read TGCGCCAGCAGCCAAGAGTGGGCGGCGGATGATGGCTACACCTTC.